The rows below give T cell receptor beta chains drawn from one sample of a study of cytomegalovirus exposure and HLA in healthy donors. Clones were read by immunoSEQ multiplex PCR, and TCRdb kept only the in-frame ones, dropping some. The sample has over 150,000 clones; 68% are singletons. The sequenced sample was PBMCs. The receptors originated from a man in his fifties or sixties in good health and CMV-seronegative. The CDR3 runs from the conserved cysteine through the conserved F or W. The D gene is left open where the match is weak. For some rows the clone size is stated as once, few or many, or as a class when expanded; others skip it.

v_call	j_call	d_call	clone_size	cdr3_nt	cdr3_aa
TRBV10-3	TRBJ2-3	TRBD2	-	TGTGCCATCAGTGACCGAGCGGGGTCCGCAGATACGCAGTATTTT	CAISDRAGSADTQYF
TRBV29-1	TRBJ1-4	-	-	TGCAGCGTTGAGGGTCAGGGAGGCGGGATCGAAAAACTGTTTTTT	CSVEGQGGGIEKLFF
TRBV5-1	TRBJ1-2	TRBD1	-	TGCGCCAGCAGCTCAGGGGGGGGACAGGGCTATGGCTACACCTTC	CASSSGGGQGYGYTF
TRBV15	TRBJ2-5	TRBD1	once	TGTGCCACCAGCAGAGACAGACAGGGGGGCCAAGAGACCCAGTACTTC	CATSRDRQGGQETQYF
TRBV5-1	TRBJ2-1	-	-	TGCGCCAGCAGCTTGGGGCAGGGTCGGGACAATGAGCAGTTCTTC	CASSLGQGRDNEQFF
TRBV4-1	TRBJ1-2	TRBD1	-	TGCGCCAGCAGCCCGGACAGGGTGGGATATGGCTACACCTTC	CASSPDRVGYGYTF
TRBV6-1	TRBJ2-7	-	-	TGTGCCAGCAGTGAAGCGCGGTTCCGACAGACGGACTACGAGCAGTACTTC	CASSEARFRQTDYEQYF
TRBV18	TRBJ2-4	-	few	TGTGCCAGCTCCCCGTCAGGGGTGACCAAAAACATTCAGTACTTC	CASSPSGVTKNIQYF
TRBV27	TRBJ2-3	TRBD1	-	TGTGCCAGCAGTTTATCGAAGGGACAGACTTTCACAGATACGCAGTATTTT	CASSLSKGQTFTDTQYF
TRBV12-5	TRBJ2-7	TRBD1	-	TGTGCTAGTGGTTTTGACAGGGGAGACCACGAGCAGTACTTC	CASGFDRGDHEQYF
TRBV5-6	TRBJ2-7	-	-	TGTGCCAGCAGCTTGGCCCTAAGCTCAGAGCAGTACTTC	CASSLALSSEQYF
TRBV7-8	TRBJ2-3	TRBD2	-	TGTGCCAGCAGCTCCGGGAGGACTAGCGGGGGTGGCATGCAGTATTTT	CASSSGRTSGGGMQYF
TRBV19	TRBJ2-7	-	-	TGTGCCAGTAGTCGGACAGCCAGCGCCCGCTACGAGCAGTACTTC	CASSRTASARYEQYF
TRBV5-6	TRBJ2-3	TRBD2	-	TGTGCCAGCAGCTTCACTAGCGGGGGGGTTCTGACAGATACGCAGTATTTT	CASSFTSGGVLTDTQYF
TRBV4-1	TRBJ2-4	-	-	TGCGCCAGCAGCCAAGTCACAGGGGCCAAAAACATTCAGTACTTC	CASSQVTGAKNIQYF
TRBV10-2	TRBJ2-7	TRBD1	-	TGCGCCAGCAGGGACAGGGTTTACGAGCAGTACTTC	CASRDRVYEQYF
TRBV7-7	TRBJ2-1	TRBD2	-	TGTGCCAGCAGCTCCGGACTAGCGGGGGGTTACAATGAGCAGTTCTTC	CASSSGLAGGYNEQFF
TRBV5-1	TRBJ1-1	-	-	TGCGCCAGCAGCTTGGTCGGCGGATACACTGAAGCTTTCTTT	CASSLVGGYTEAFF
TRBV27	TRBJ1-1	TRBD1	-	TGTGCCAGCAGTTCGGCCGGGACAGGGGGCAGGACTGAAGCTTTCTTT	CASSSAGTGGRTEAFF
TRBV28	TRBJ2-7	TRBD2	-	TGTGCCAGCAGTTGGAGCGGGGGAAGCTCCTACGAGCAGTACTTC	CASSWSGGSSYEQYF
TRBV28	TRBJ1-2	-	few	TGTGCCAGCAGTCTCACCGGAGGGGGGGGCTATGGCTACACCTTC	CASSLTGGGGYGYTF
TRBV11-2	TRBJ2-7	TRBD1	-	TGTGCCAGCAGCTTGAGACAGGGGGACTCCTACGAGCAGTACTTC	CASSLRQGDSYEQYF
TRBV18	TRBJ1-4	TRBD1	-	TGTGCCAGCTCACCAACACAGGGGGCAGAAACTAATGAAAAACTGTTTTTT	CASSPTQGAETNEKLFF
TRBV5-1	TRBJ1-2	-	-	TGCGCCAGCACCCAGGAGGGTAACTATGGCTACACCTTC	CASTQEGNYGYTF
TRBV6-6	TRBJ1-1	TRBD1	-	TGTGCCAGCAGTTCCGGGACAGGAGCTATGAACACTGAAGCTTTCTTT	CASSSGTGAMNTEAFF
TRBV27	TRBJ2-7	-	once	TGTGCCAGCAGTTTAGAGCCCGGCGGTAGCTACGAGCAGTACTTC	CASSLEPGGSYEQYF
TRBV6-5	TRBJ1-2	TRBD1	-	TGTGCCAGCAGTTACTCTGGGGACAGGGAATATGGCTACACCTTC	CASSYSGDREYGYTF
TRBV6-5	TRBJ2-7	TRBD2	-	TGTGCCAGCGGGCAGGGGCGGGGGGCTTACGAGCAGTACTTC	CASGQGRGAYEQYF
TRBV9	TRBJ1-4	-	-	TGTGCCAGCAGCTCATCGACGGGTTTTGAAGAAAAACTGTTTTTT	CASSSSTGFEEKLFF
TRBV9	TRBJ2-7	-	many	TGTGCCAGCAGCGTAGGAGGCAGCGCCTACGAGCAGTACTTC	CASSVGGSAYEQYF
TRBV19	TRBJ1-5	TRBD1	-	TGTGCCAGTAGCAACAGGGGATTAGGCAATCAGCCCCAGCATTTT	CASSNRGLGNQPQHF
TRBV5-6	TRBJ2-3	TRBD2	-	TGTGCCAGCAGCTTAAAACTAGCGGGGGGAGATACGCAGTATTTT	CASSLKLAGGDTQYF
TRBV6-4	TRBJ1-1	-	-	TGTGCCAGCAGTGTCGACAGAAACACTGAAGCTTTCTTT	CASSVDRNTEAFF
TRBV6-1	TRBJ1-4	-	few	TGTGCCAGCAGTGAAGTTGGCAGGGGAGGGGAAAAACTGTTTTTT	CASSEVGRGGEKLFF
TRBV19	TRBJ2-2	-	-	TGTGCCAGTAGTATCAAACTAGCAGGCACCGGGGAGCTGTTTTTT	CASSIKLAGTGELFF
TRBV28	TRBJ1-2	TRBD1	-	TGTGCCAGCAGTTCCCCGGGACAGGGGGCGAGATATGGCTACACCTTC	CASSSPGQGARYGYTF
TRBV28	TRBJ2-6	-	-	TGTGCCAGCAGTTTATCGCGGGGGCGACGGTCTGGGGCCAACGTCCTGACTTTC	CASSLSRGRRSGANVLTF
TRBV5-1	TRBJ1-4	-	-	TGCGCCAGCAGCCCCAAAGTCGCGGGGGAAGGCGAAAAACTGTTTTTT	CASSPKVAGEGEKLFF
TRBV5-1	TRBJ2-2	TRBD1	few	TGCGCCAGCAGTCAGGGACAGTGGGCGAACACCGGGGAGCTGTTTTTT	CASSQGQWANTGELFF
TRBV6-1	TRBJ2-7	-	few	TGTGCCAGCAGTGAACAGGCCCACGAGCAGTACTTC	CASSEQAHEQYF
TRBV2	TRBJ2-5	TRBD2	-	TGTGCCAGCAGCGCCGGTTGGGGGGGAGAGACCCAGTACTTC	CASSAGWGGETQYF
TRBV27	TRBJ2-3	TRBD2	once	TGTGCCAGCAGTTTATGGGGTAGCGGGGGGGGCACAGATACGCAGTATTTT	CASSLWGSGGGTDTQYF
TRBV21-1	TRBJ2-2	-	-	TGTGCCAGCACGGGACAGGGACGAACCGGGGAGCTGTTTTTT	CASTGQGRTGELFF
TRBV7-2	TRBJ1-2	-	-	TGTGCCAGCAGCCCAAGAGACTCGGGGATAACTAACTATGGCTACACCTTC	CASSPRDSGITNYGYTF
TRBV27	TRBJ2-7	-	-	TGTGCCAGCAGCCCCCCCGGCAAGCGAAGCTCCTACGAGCAGTACTTC	CASSPPGKRSSYEQYF
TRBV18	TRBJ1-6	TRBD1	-	TGTGCCAGCTCGGGGACAGGGTTGGAGGCCTATAATTCACCCCTCCACTTT	CASSGTGLEAYNSPLHF